Below, 16 T cell receptor beta chains from the same sample are listed, as sequenced in a study of blood T cell repertoires in COVID-19. Clones were sequenced by immunoSEQ multiplex PCR, and TCRdb holds only the in-frame ones, with some missing. The sample comprises over 130,000 clones, less than 85% of which are singletons, and 1.5% to 2% rests with the top ten. Material for sequencing was PBMCs or T cells enriched from blood (not recorded which). The receptors shown here come from a young woman who had been exposed to COVID-19.

The chain is built from TRBV6-1 and TRBJ2-7; TRBD2 matches 7 bases. The CDR3 loop spans 14 amino acids. J gave up 2 bases and V 3 bases, and 4 bases lay outside the gene matches. Germline V CDR1 and CDR2: MNHNS, SASEGT. The CDR3 reads CASSDSGFTYEQYF. The CDR3 DNA is TGTGCCAGCAGTGATAGCGGGTTTACCTACGAGCAGTACTTC.

The V call is TRBV12-3 or TRBV12-4, the J call TRBJ1-5; possibly TRBD1 for D (6 bases). Trimming removed 7 bases at V and 5 bases at J, with 12 bases between. The CDR3 covers 13 residues. The CDR3 DNA reads as TGTGCCAGCACCCTGACAGGAGATCAGCCCCAGCATTTT. It encodes CASTLTGDQPQHF.

The chain is built from TRBV5-1 and TRBJ2-1, with TRBD2 matching 7 bases. From germline, CDR1 is SGHRS and CDR2 YFSETQ. The trim removed 5 bases at V and 5 bases at J, leaving 7 bases unmatched. The CDR3 has 14 amino acids. This CDR3 is CASSPGTTNNEQFF. The DNA of the CDR3 is TGCGCCAGCAGTCCCGGGACTACTAACAATGAGCAGTTCTTC.

This chain links TRBV20-1 with TRBJ1-5; 10 nucleotides align to TRBD1. With V trimmed by 3 bases and J by 2 bases, 4 bases remained unmatched. The CDR3 extends over 15 amino acids. Germline CDR1 DFQATT, CDR2 SNEGSKA (reference sequence). DNA of the CDR3: TGCAGTGCTAGTAGGGACAGGGGTCGCAATCAGCCCCAGCATTTT. Its protein is CSASRDRGRNQPQHF.

This chain joins TRBV6-5 and TRBJ1-5, with 9 bases that match TRBD1. The CDR3 contains 14 residues. The trim removed 6 bases at V and 4 bases at J, leaving 4 bases unmatched. CDR1 is MNHEY and CDR2 is SVGAGI in the germline V gene. The CDR3 DNA is TGTGCCAGCAGAGCGGACAGGGGAAATCAGCCCCAGCATTTT. Translating it yields CASRADRGNQPQHF.

V is TRBV3-1 (or the pseudogene TRBV3-2) and J is TRBJ1-1, with TRBD1 identical over 8 bases. With 4 bases clipped from V and 7 bases from J, the junction kept 2 bases outside the gene matches. CDR3 length equals 12 residues. Germline V CDR1 and CDR2: LGHDT, YNNKEL (reference sequence). In nucleotides, the CDR3 is TGTGCCAGCAGCCGTGGACAGGGTGAAGCTTTCTTT. Translated: CASSRGQGEAFF.

The chain links TRBV24-1 to TRBJ2-1; the match to TRBD2 covers 10 bases. CDR1 and CDR2 from the germline V gene are KGHDR and SFDVKD. The CDR3 is 16 amino acids. V gave up 1 base and J gave up 6 bases; unmatched junction bases: 5. Here the CDR3 DNA reads TGTGCCACCAGTGATTTAAGCGGGAGGGGTGGCAATGAGCAGTTCTTC. Amino acid sequence: CATSDLSGRGGNEQFF.

J is TRBJ1-5 and V is TRBV19; possibly TRBD1 for D (6 bases). The CDR3 sequence is 12 residues long. Trimming took 6 bases from V and 7 from J, leaving 10 bases between them. Germline CDR1 is LNHDA and CDR2 is SQIVND (reference sequence). CDR3 sequence (DNA): TGTGCCAGTAGCGACAGGAACCAGCCCCAGCATTTT. Translating it yields CASSDRNQPQHF.

The chain combines TRBV27 with TRBJ2-1; 8 nucleotides match TRBD2. Germline values: CDR1 MNHEY, CDR2 SMNVEV (reference sequence). The CDR3 has 16 residues. J lost 2 bases, V lost 3 bases, and 6 bases had no gene match. The CDR3 DNA follows: TGTGCCAGCAGTTTGGCTGGACTAGCCGCCTACAATGAGCAGTTCTTC. It specifies CASSLAGLAAYNEQFF.

This clone came up a few times. The gene calls are TRBV9 and TRBJ2-7; TRBD2 agrees at 8 bases. The V gene end was trimmed by 2 bases and the J gene end by 6 bases; junction bases not matched to a gene: 4. Germline V CDR1 and CDR2: SGDLS, YYNGEE. There are 13 residues in the CDR3. The chain's CDR3 is CASSVSGGSEQYF. The CDR3 nucleotides read TGTGCCAGCAGCGTTTCGGGAGGGTCCGAGCAGTACTTC.

V and J are TRBV5-1 and TRBJ2-7, with D perhaps TRBD2 (6 bases). V was trimmed by 2 bases and J by 0 bases, leaving 15 bases between them. Per germline, CDR1 SGHRS and CDR2 YFSETQ. CDR3 length: 16 residues. DNA of the CDR3: TGCGCCAGCAGCTTTGATGCTAGCGAGAGCTCCTACGAGCAGTACTTC. It is translated as CASSFDASESSYEQYF.

V usage is TRBV24-1 and J usage is TRBJ2-3; D is unclear. Germline V gives CDR1 KGHDR, CDR2 SFDVKD. Deletions cut 2 bases from V and 1 base from J, with 9 bases between. The CDR3 covers 15 residues. The CDR3 DNA reads as TGTGCCACCAGTGATTCTCCCAGGCGCACAGATACGCAGTATTTT. Protein: CATSDSPRRTDTQYF.

In DNA, the CDR3 is TGTGCCAGCTCACCTTATTTAGCGGGAGGAACCCACGAGCAGTACTTC. It yields the protein CASSPYLAGGTHEQYF. V usage is TRBV18 and J usage is TRBJ2-7; 10 nucleotides line up with TRBD2. The CDR3 totals 16 residues. V lost 3 bases, J lost 5 bases, and 10 bases stayed unmatched. Germline CDR1 and CDR2: KGHSH and LQKENI.

This rearrangement joins TRBV12-3 or TRBV12-4 to TRBJ1-2; 7 bases align to TRBD1. V gave up 3 bases and J gave up 7 bases; unmatched junction bases: 5. This CDR3 has 13 amino acids. CDR3 sequence (DNA): TGTGCCAGCAGTTTCAAGGGGGCGCTTGGCTACACCTTC. This sequence encodes CASSFKGALGYTF.

The J gene is TRBJ1-6, the V gene TRBV27; 7 nucleotides align to TRBD1. Germline V gene data show CDR1 as MNHEY and CDR2 as SMNVEV (reference sequence). The CDR3 length is 15 residues. With 6 bases clipped from V and 8 bases from J, the junction kept 10 bases outside the gene matches. CDR3: CASSLMGQSYSPLHF. The CDR3 DNA follows: TGTGCCAGCAGCTTAATGGGACAGAGTTATTCACCCCTCCACTTT.

The chain couples TRBV16 to TRBJ2-1, with 10 bases aligning to TRBD1. After removal of 2 bases from V and 5 bases from J, the junction contained 9 bases not matched to a gene. CDR3 size: 17 residues. Per germline, CDR1 KGHSY and CDR2 FQNENV. The CDR3 is CASSQIHDRGLNNEQFF. The CDR3, as DNA: TGTGCCAGCAGCCAAATCCATGACAGGGGGCTAAACAATGAGCAGTTCTTC.